The 27 T cell receptor beta chains reported below all come from one sample, sequenced in a study of OX40 agonist ivuxolimab in advanced cancers. TCRdb's copy holds only in-frame clones and misses some; the assay was immunoSEQ multiplex PCR. In the table there are tens of thousands of clones, around nine tenths of which are singletons. Sequenced here: CD4+ or CD8+ T cells sorted from blood, sampled in a trial of the OX40 agonist ivuxolimab. These receptors came from an adult with an advanced solid tumor such as melanoma, head and neck, liver or kidney cancer.

The chain couples TRBV7-2 to TRBJ2-3, with D tentatively TRBD1 or TRBD2 (5 bases each). This CDR3 has 15 residues. Germline-derived CDR1 and CDR2 are SGHTA and FQGNSA. The V and J ends lost 1 base and 6 bases respectively, with 14 bases between them. The CDR3 DNA follows: TGTGCCAGCAGCTTAGAGGGACGGCGGGCGGATACGCAGTATTTT. Translating gives CASSLEGRRADTQYF.

The chain is built from TRBV5-1 and TRBJ2-1; unclear D gene. The CDR3 runs 13 residues. V dropped 0 bases and J dropped 8 bases, with 9 bases sitting between them. The V gene's germline CDR1 is SGHRS and CDR2 YFSETQ. DNA of the CDR3: TGCGCCAGCAGCTTGGGGGTAGCCTATGAGCAGTTCTTC. It encodes CASSLGVAYEQFF.

The rearrangement links TRBV30 to TRBJ2-7, with 9 bases that match TRBD2. Germline V gene sequence: CDR1 GTSNPN, CDR2 SVGIG (reference sequence). This CDR3 has 15 amino acids. With 3 bases clipped from V and 0 bases from J, the junction kept 6 bases outside the gene matches. This CDR3 reads CAWSYLAGSSYEQYF. For the CDR3, the DNA is TGTGCCTGGAGCTATCTAGCGGGGAGCTCCTACGAGCAGTACTTC. Looking up the rest from reference TRBV30 and TRBJ2-7 gives the full variable domain: SQTIHQWPATLVQPVGSPLSLECTVEGTSNPNLYWYRQAAGRGLQLLFYSVGIGQISSEVPQNLSASRPQDRQFILSSKKLLLSDSGFYLCAWSYLAGSSYEQYFGPGTRLTVT.

This chain joins TRBV4-1 and TRBJ1-6, with D unresolved. The V end lost 3 bases, the J end lost 0 bases, and 9 bases lay between the germline ends. The CDR3 spans 16 residues. Germline V gives CDR1 MGHRA, CDR2 YSYEKL. The CDR3 region has the DNA TGCGCCAGCAGCCACTACAGTACCTCCTATAATTCACCCCTCCACTTT. It translates to CASSHYSTSYNSPLHF.

The CDR3 is CASSLERNSSYSNQPQHF. The CDR3 DNA is TGCGCCAGCAGCTTGGAAAGAAACAGCTCCTATAGCAATCAGCCCCAGCATTTT. The chain carries TRBV5-1 and TRBJ1-5, with D unresolved. Trimming shortened V by 0 bases and J by 0 bases, and 16 bases separated the two germline ends. The CDR3 has 18 residues. The V gene's germline CDR1 is SGHRS and CDR2 YFSETQ.

The rearrangement uses TRBV9 and TRBJ2-5; TRBD1 matches at 8 bases. Trimming removed 3 bases from V and 5 bases from J; junction bases left unmatched: 6. There are 14 residues in the CDR3. Germline V lookup: CDR1 SGDLS, CDR2 YYNGEE. CDR3 loop: CASSARTGKETQYF. CDR3 nucleotide sequence: TGTGCCAGCAGCGCTCGGACAGGGAAGGAGACCCAGTACTTC.

The J gene is TRBJ2-7, the V gene TRBV28, with 7 bases matching TRBD1. This CDR3 is built from 14 residues. Germline values: CDR1 MDHEN, CDR2 SYDVKM. After removal of 8 bases from V and 2 bases from J, the junction contained 9 bases not matched to a gene. CDR3 sequence reads: CASERGQTTYEQYF. The CDR3 region has the DNA TGTGCCAGCGAGAGGGGGCAGACGACCTACGAGCAGTACTTC.

The V and J genes are TRBV6-1 and TRBJ2-5; TRBD1 matches 8 bases. The J segment lost 3 bases and the V segment lost 6 bases, leaving 3 bases of the junction unmatched. Germline-derived CDR1 and CDR2 are MNHNS and SASEGT. The CDR3 totals 13 residues. CDR3 residues: CASRWDRKETQYF. For the CDR3, the DNA is TGTGCCAGCAGGTGGGACAGGAAAGAGACCCAGTACTTC.

This rearrangement joins TRBV10-3 to TRBJ2-5, with a possible D match to TRBD1 (5 bases). The J call is doubtful: the DNA matches TRBJ2-7 better. In germline, CDR1 is ENHRY, CDR2 SYGVKD. This CDR3 has 11 residues. Written as DNA, the CDR3 is TGTGCCACCCGACAGTCCTACGAGCAGTACTTC. It translates to CATRQSYEQYF.

J is TRBJ1-2 and V is TRBV9, with 8 bases that match TRBD1. The germline V gene has CDR1 SGDLS and CDR2 YYNGEE. Trimming removed 0 bases from V and 8 bases from J; junction bases left unmatched: 12. This CDR3 is built from 16 residues. The CDR3 loop reads CASSVEGQGRPRGYTF. In nucleotides, the CDR3 is TGTGCCAGCAGCGTAGAAGGACAGGGCCGACCGAGAGGCTACACCTTC.

The rearrangement uses TRBV29-1 and TRBJ1-5; D uncertain. Germline-derived CDR1 and CDR2 are SQVTM and ANQGSEA. V shed 4 bases and J shed 0 bases, with 7 bases lying between them. CDR3 length: 13 amino acids. The chain's CDR3 is CSVGVNSNQPQHF. The CDR3 coding sequence is TGCAGCGTTGGAGTGAATAGCAATCAGCCCCAGCATTTT.

V is TRBV7-3 and J is TRBJ2-7; the D is unclear. Germline CDR1 and CDR2: SGHTA and FQGTGA. CDR3 length equals 13 residues. V was pared by 1 base and J by 6 bases, with 10 bases between. CDR3 in amino acids: CASSLNPGSEQYF. CDR3 nucleotide sequence: TGTGCCAGCAGCTTAAATCCAGGCTCCGAGCAGTACTTC.

This clone was seen only once. This sequence joins TRBV27 and TRBJ1-1, with D uncertain. Trimming took off 3 bases at V and 4 bases at J, with 12 bases between the two ends. Germline V lookup: CDR1 MNHEY, CDR2 SMNVEV (reference sequence). The CDR3 covers 14 residues. The DNA for the CDR3 is TGTGCCAGCAGTTTCGGCAGAGGAGGCACTGAAGCTTTCTTT. The encoded protein is CASSFGRGGTEAFF.

The chain joins TRBV27 to TRBJ1-5; D call uncertain. The germline V and J ends were trimmed by 5 bases and 6 bases, with 14 bases remaining between them. Per germline, CDR1 MNHEY and CDR2 SMNVEV (reference sequence). The CDR3 totals 14 residues. The CDR3, as DNA: TGTGCCAGCAGTGAGTGGGCCGGGCGTCAGCCCCAGCATTTT. Translated: CASSEWAGRQPQHF.

CDR3 residues: CASSVVGTTNEKLFF. The DNA of the CDR3 is TGTGCCAGCAGTGTCGTTGGTACAACTAATGAAAAACTGTTTTTT. The chain uses TRBV6-5 and TRBJ1-4, with D uncertain. Trimming removed 5 bases from V and 0 bases from J, with 10 bases in between. CDR3 length: 15 amino acids. From germline, CDR1 is MNHEY and CDR2 SVGAGI.

The chain has TRBV4-1 and TRBJ2-2, with TRBD1 identical over 8 bases. The trim removed 6 bases at V and 2 bases at J, leaving 8 bases unmatched. The CDR3 runs 16 residues. Germline loops: CDR1 MGHRA, CDR2 YSYEKL. CDR3 sequence reads: CASSRTGTGNTGELFF. The CDR3 DNA sequence: TGCGCCAGCAGTCGGACCGGGACAGGAAACACCGGGGAGCTGTTTTTT.

This chain joins TRBV5-1 and TRBJ2-7; 12 nucleotides match TRBD1. V lost 4 bases to trimming and J lost 4 bases; unmatched junction nucleotides: 3. CDR3 length equals 14 residues. CDR1 and CDR2 (germline): SGHRS, YFSETQ. CDR3: CASSTGQGAYEQYF. The CDR3 nucleotides read TGCGCCAGCAGCACGGGACAGGGGGCGTACGAGCAGTACTTC.

This clone was picked up a small number of times. The chain joins TRBV7-9 to TRBJ1-6, with a tentative D call TRBD1 (6 bases). This CDR3 is 14 amino acids long. Germline-derived CDR1 and CDR2 are SEHNR and FQNEAQ (reference sequence). V was shortened by 3 bases and J by 9 bases, with 12 bases between the two germline ends. CDR3 residues: CASSLSTGFSPLHF. CDR3 nucleotide sequence: TGTGCCAGCAGCTTGAGCACAGGGTTTTCACCCCTCCACTTT.

This clone was detected once. This rearrangement joins TRBV28 to TRBJ2-7, with a possible D match to TRBD2 (6 bases). The V end was cut by 3 bases, the J end by 2 bases, with 11 bases between. From germline, CDR1 is MDHEN and CDR2 SYDVKM. CDR3 length: 14 residues. CDR3 sequence (DNA): TGTGCCAGCAGTTTGGGACTCCCCCCCTACGAGCAGTACTTC. Amino acid sequence: CASSLGLPPYEQYF.

This sequence joins TRBV7-8 and TRBJ2-3, with unresolved D. The germline CDR1 and CDR2 sequences are SGHVS and FQNEAQ. The V and J ends lost 1 base and 6 bases respectively, with 8 bases between them. The CDR3 contains 13 residues. The CDR3 region is CASSLGALDTQYF. The CDR3 DNA reads as TGTGCCAGCAGCTTAGGAGCACTGGATACGCAGTATTTT.

The chain recombines TRBV27 with TRBJ2-3; 10 bases match TRBD2. There are 16 residues in the CDR3. CDR1 is MNHEY and CDR2 is SMNVEV in the germline V gene (reference sequence). V was clipped by 6 bases and J by 4 bases; unmatched bases: 10. CDR3 coding DNA: TGTGCCAGCAGGGCGGGGCTAAGCGGGAGGGCAGATACGCAGTATTTT. It specifies CASRAGLSGRADTQYF.

The chain couples TRBV7-2 to TRBJ2-1; either TRBD1 or TRBD2 may supply D (5 bases each). The V gene's germline CDR1 is SGHTA and CDR2 FQGNSA. Trimming took off 2 bases at V and 8 bases at J, with 16 bases between the two ends. The length of the CDR3 is 15 residues. CDR3 coding DNA: TGTGCCAGCAGCTTATTTAGCAGGGAGAGGGATGAGCAGTTCTTC. It is translated as CASSLFSRERDEQFF.

The chain carries TRBV27 and TRBJ2-1; no firm D call. V lost 2 bases and J 0 bases, leaving 8 bases between the germline ends. The CDR3 has 15 residues. Germline V gives CDR1 MNHEY, CDR2 SMNVEV (reference sequence). This CDR3 is CASSLVLSSYNEQFF. CDR3 DNA: TGTGCCAGCAGTTTAGTACTCAGCTCCTACAATGAGCAGTTCTTC.

The chain carries TRBV7-2 and TRBJ2-7, with 12 positions matching TRBD2. Germline V gene data show CDR1 as SGHTA and CDR2 as FQGNSA. Losses at the gene ends were 1 base for V and 3 bases for J; bases not matched to a gene: 1. The CDR3 sequence is 15 residues long. The CDR3, as DNA: TGTGCCAGCAGCTTAGAACTAGCGGGAGGCTACGAGCAGTACTTC. This codes for CASSLELAGGYEQYF.

Comments on this clone: An end of the junction differs from the germline gene, which may be a read error. The gene calls are TRBV5-6 and TRBJ2-7; D possibly corresponds to TRBD2 (6 bases). This CDR3 has 12 amino acids. Germline V gene lookup returns CDR1 SGHDT and CDR2 YYEEEE. The chain's CDR3 is CASSSRGLEQHF. The CDR3 DNA sequence: TGTGCCAGCAGCTCTAGGGGACTCGAGCAGCACTTC.

V and J are TRBV5-5 and TRBJ2-2; 11 bases are a match to TRBD1. Germline CDR1 reads SGHKS; CDR2 reads YYEKEE (reference sequence). The CDR3 is 19 amino acids. The junction had 10 bases not matched to a gene; V was cut back by 2 bases and J by 1 base. CDR3 loop: CASSFRDRGFLENTGELFF. The CDR3 coding sequence is TGTGCCAGCAGCTTTAGGGACAGGGGGTTCTTAGAGAACACCGGGGAGCTGTTTTTT.

The gene calls are TRBV10-1 and TRBJ2-2; D unresolved. The CDR3 consists of 13 residues. V lost 3 bases and J lost 1, with 3 bases in between. Germline values: CDR1 WNHNN, CDR2 SYGVQD (reference sequence). Written as DNA, the CDR3 is TGCGCCAGCAGTGAAAGGAACACCGGGGAGCTGTTTTTT. Its translation is CASSERNTGELFF.